What follows are 23 T cell receptor beta chains derived from one specimen sequenced in a study of vaccination and CD4 T cells after COVID-19. Treatment denoted: approximately 10-day PBMC culture with coronavirus spike peptide pools or control peptides (ViraFEST assay). Their target antigens are unknown. Once obtained from cultured CD4+ T cells, the DNA was sequenced using the Oncomine TCR Beta short-read assay. TCRdb recomputed calls from the PCR reads with MiXCR, one row per CDR3 protein. The sample contains around 3,900 distinct CDR3 sequences, approximately 70% of which appear only once. Sequenced material: CD4+ T cells from blood, cultured in vitro. Receptors originate from a human donor who had recovered from COVID-19.

The chain combines TRBV12-3 or TRBV12-4 with TRBJ1-2; possible D gene TRBD1, 5 bases. The CDR3 consists of 14 residues. Trimming took 3 bases from V and 4 from J, leaving 12 bases between them. The CDR3, as DNA: TGTGCCAGCAGTTTGAGGGGAACCAGCTATGGCTACACCTTC. It specifies CASSLRGTSYGYTF.

The chain combines TRBV2 with TRBJ1-5, with a possible D match to TRBD1 (5 bases). Trimming shortened V by 2 bases and J by 2 bases, and 16 bases separated the two germline ends. This CDR3 has 17 residues. Germline V lookup: CDR1 SNHLY, CDR2 FYNNEI. In DNA form, the CDR3 reads TGTGCCAGCAGTGAAAGGGGAGGGGAACATGGCAATCAGCCCCAGCATTTT. This encodes CASSERGGEHGNQPQHF.

The chain couples TRBV7-3 to TRBJ1-6; 10 positions agree with TRBD1. J lost 10 bases, V lost 5 bases, and 5 bases had no gene match. CDR3 length equals 14 residues. Per the germline V gene, CDR1 is SGHTA and CDR2 is FQGTGA. The CDR3 coding sequence is TGTGCCAGCAGCCCCGGGACAGGGGTATCACCCCTCCACTTT. Residues: CASSPGTGVSPLHF.

The chain links TRBV20-1 to TRBJ1-5; no reliable D call. CDR3 size: 15 residues. Germline CDR1 reads DFQATT; CDR2 reads SNEGSKA (reference sequence). Trimming removed 2 bases from V and 2 bases from J, with 13 bases in between. The CDR3 nucleotides read TGCAGTGCTAGAAGGAGTCGCGGGGGCAATCAGCCCCAGCATTTT. It yields the protein CSARRSRGGNQPQHF.

The genes are TRBV28 and TRBJ1-5, with D possibly being TRBD1 (6 bases). V gave up 6 bases and J gave up 15 bases, with 15 bases separating them. The CDR3 has 11 residues. CDR1 and CDR2 (germline): MDHEN, SYDVKM. For the CDR3, the DNA is TGTGCCAGCAGAAATGAACAGGGAGGGCATTTT. Its translation is CASRNEQGGHF. The variable domain in full, completed from reference TRBV28 and TRBJ1-5, reads DVKVTQSSRYLVKRTGEKVFLECVQDMDHENMFWYRQDPGLGLRLIYFSYDVKMKEKGDIPEGYSVSREKKERFSLILESASTNQTSMYLCASRNEQGGHFGDGTRLSIL.

This clonotype is termed medium-sized. The chain links TRBV10-3 to TRBJ1-2; a possible D gene is TRBD1 (5 bases). CDR1 ENHRY and CDR2 SYGVKD come from the germline V gene. The V end lost 3 bases, the J end lost 4 bases, and 9 bases lay between the germline ends. There are 13 residues in the CDR3. CDR3 in amino acids: CAISDKGPYGYTF. In DNA, the CDR3 is TGTGCCATCAGTGACAAGGGGCCCTATGGCTACACCTTC.

Relative to its sample, this clonotype is medium-sized. The rearrangement uses TRBV10-3 and TRBJ1-1; D is possibly TRBD1 (5 bases). From germline, CDR1 is ENHRY and CDR2 SYGVKD. The CDR3 runs to 15 residues. Trimming shortened V by 2 bases and J by 7 bases, and 17 bases separated the two germline ends. The CDR3 reads CAISEPFGTRNEAFF. Written as DNA, the CDR3 is TGTGCCATCAGTGAGCCCTTCGGGACGCGGAATGAAGCTTTCTTT.

V gene TRBV6-2 or TRBV6-3 combines with J gene TRBJ1-2; D is ambiguous. The CDR3 covers 11 residues. The V end lost 6 bases, the J end lost 2 bases, and 4 bases lay between the germline ends. Germline loops: CDR1 MNHEY, CDR2 SVGEGT. The CDR3: CASRENYGYTF. The CDR3 DNA reads as TGTGCCAGCAGGGAAAACTATGGCTACACCTTC.

The rearrangement uses TRBV7-9 and TRBJ1-5; 10 nucleotides align to TRBD1. V trimming: 3 bases; J trimming: 8 bases; junction bases outside the gene matches: 7. The CDR3 totals 15 residues. Germline V gene lookup returns CDR1 SEHNR and CDR2 FQNEAQ (reference sequence). The CDR3 region has the DNA TGTGCCAGCAGCTTCGGGACAGGGGATATGGAGCCCCAGCATTTT. This codes for CASSFGTGDMEPQHF.

CDR3 sequence reads: CASSLTDLNGAFF. The CDR3 DNA follows: TGCGCCAGCAGCCTCACCGATCTCAACGGAGCTTTCTTT. The chain links TRBV4-1 to TRBJ1-1; D is undetermined. The V gene lost 4 bases and the J gene lost 10 bases, with 16 bases spanning the gap. CDR1 and CDR2 (germline): MGHRA, YSYEKL. This CDR3 has 13 residues.

This chain links TRBV20-1 with TRBJ1-2, with TRBD1 as a possible D gene (6 bases). The V and J ends lost 0 bases and 8 bases respectively, with 16 bases between them. Germline V gene sequence: CDR1 DFQATT, CDR2 SNEGSKA (reference sequence). The CDR3 totals 14 residues. The CDR3 is CSARDVQGQAGYTF. The CDR3 DNA reads TGCAGTGCTAGAGATGTTCAGGGGCAGGCCGGCTACACCTTC.

V usage is TRBV28 and J usage is TRBJ1-2; D is perhaps TRBD1 (5 bases). V was shortened by 3 bases and J by 4 bases, with 9 bases between the two germline ends. The CDR3 runs to 13 residues. Germline-derived CDR1 and CDR2 are MDHEN and SYDVKM. CDR3 coding DNA: TGTGCCAGCAGTTTGGGGCAGGGCTATGGCTACACCTTC. Amino acid sequence: CASSLGQGYGYTF.

The chain combines TRBV7-2 with TRBJ1-6; unclear D gene. Germline V gene lookup returns CDR1 SGHTA and CDR2 FQGNSA. The CDR3 extends over 13 amino acids. Trimming cost V 5 bases and J 14 bases, with 16 bases left between them. The CDR3 loop reads CASSPEVLGSLHF. The CDR3 bases are TGTGCCAGCAGCCCGGAGGTGTTGGGGTCCCTCCACTTT.

The CDR3 spells CASSLDAGPFHF. The CDR3 DNA follows: TGTGCCAGCAGCTTAGATGCCGGACCCTTTCATTTT. The chain uses TRBV7-2 and TRBJ1-5; D gene unclear. Germline V CDR1 and CDR2: SGHTA, FQGNSA. V was trimmed by 1 base and J by 16 bases, leaving 14 bases between them. The CDR3 has 12 residues.

This clonotype was counted a few times. The genes are TRBV20-1 and TRBJ1-5; weak D call: TRBD1 (6 bases). The CDR3 consists of 12 residues. V was pared by 6 bases and J by 4 bases, with 10 bases between. The germline gives CDR1 DFQATT, CDR2 SNEGSKA (reference sequence). For the CDR3, the DNA is TGCAGTGCAAGGACAGTTAATCAGCCCCAGCATTTT. The encoded protein is CSARTVNQPQHF.

The chain joins TRBV6-1 to TRBJ2-7; TRBD1 matches 12 bases. CDR1 is MNHNS and CDR2 is SASEGT in the germline V gene. Trimming removed 4 bases from V and 6 bases from J; junction bases left unmatched: 4. The CDR3 runs to 14 residues. The CDR3 sequence is CASSGGQGAGEQYF. The CDR3 DNA sequence: TGTGCCAGCAGTGGGGGACAGGGGGCGGGCGAGCAGTACTTC.

The chain has TRBV7-2 and TRBJ1-2, with TRBD1 matching 9 bases. The CDR3 loop spans 14 amino acids. Germline values: CDR1 SGHTA, CDR2 FQGNSA. V lost 4 bases to trimming and J lost 4 bases; unmatched junction nucleotides: 4. CDR3: CASSSGQGVYGYTF. Here the CDR3 DNA reads TGTGCCAGCAGCTCGGGACAGGGCGTCTATGGCTACACCTTC.

V usage is TRBV20-1 and J usage is TRBJ1-2, with 10 bases lining up with TRBD1. The CDR3 has 16 amino acids. With V trimmed by 3 bases and J by 7 bases, 14 bases remained unmatched. Germline CDR1 reads DFQATT; CDR2 reads SNEGSKA (reference sequence). The chain's CDR3 is CSASSGQGLGLGGYTF. CDR3 bases: TGCAGTGCTAGTTCGGGACAGGGGTTGGGTTTAGGTGGCTACACCTTC.

The chain carries TRBV20-1 and TRBJ1-5, with 7 bases aligning to TRBD1. J was trimmed by 2 bases and V by 5 bases; bases with no gene match: 9. The CDR3 totals 15 residues. CDR1 and CDR2 from the germline V gene are DFQATT and SNEGSKA (reference sequence). The CDR3 DNA sequence: TGCAGTGCTCCCTCTACCGGGACAGGCAATCAGCCCCAGCATTTT. Protein: CSAPSTGTGNQPQHF.

The chain has TRBV12-3 or TRBV12-4 and TRBJ1-2, with D possibly TRBD1 on 5 matching bases. This CDR3 contains 14 residues. V shed 8 bases and J shed 0 bases, with 13 bases lying between them. In nucleotides, the CDR3 is TGTGCCAGCCCTATCCAGGGTACTAACTATGGCTACACCTTC. Translation gives CASPIQGTNYGYTF.

This clonotype was detected a few times. The CDR3 coding sequence is TGCAGTGCTATATCGGGGGCTGACTATGGCTACACCTTC. Its protein is CSAISGADYGYTF. The rearrangement uses TRBV20-1 and TRBJ1-2, with D maybe TRBD1 (6 bases). The V end was cut by 4 bases, the J end by 3 bases, with 12 bases between. Germline loops: CDR1 DFQATT, CDR2 SNEGSKA (reference sequence). This CDR3 is 13 amino acids long.

The chain links TRBV20-1 to TRBJ1-2; weak D call: TRBD1 (5 bases). The CDR3 runs 13 residues. Germline loops: CDR1 DFQATT, CDR2 SNEGSKA (reference sequence). V shed 3 bases and J shed 6 bases, with 14 bases lying between them. The DNA of the CDR3 is TGCAGTGCTAGGAATGAGGACAAACATGGCTACACCTTC. The encoded protein is CSARNEDKHGYTF.

The genes are TRBV20-1 and TRBJ2-7, with 12 bases identical to TRBD2. The junction had 5 bases not matched to a gene; V was cut back by 3 bases and J by 2 bases. CDR3 length equals 15 residues. Germline values: CDR1 DFQATT, CDR2 SNEGSKA (reference sequence). CDR3 amino acids: CSASPSSGGAYEQYF. The CDR3 DNA sequence: TGCAGTGCTAGCCCTTCTAGCGGGGGGGCCTACGAGCAGTACTTC.